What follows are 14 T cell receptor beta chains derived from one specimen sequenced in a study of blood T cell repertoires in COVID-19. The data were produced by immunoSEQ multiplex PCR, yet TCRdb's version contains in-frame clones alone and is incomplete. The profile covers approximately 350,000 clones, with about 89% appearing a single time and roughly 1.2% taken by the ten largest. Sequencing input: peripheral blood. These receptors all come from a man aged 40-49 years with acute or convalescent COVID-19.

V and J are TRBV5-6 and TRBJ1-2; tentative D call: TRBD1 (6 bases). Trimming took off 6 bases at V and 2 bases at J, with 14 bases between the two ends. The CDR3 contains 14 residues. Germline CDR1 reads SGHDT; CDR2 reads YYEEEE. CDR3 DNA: TGTGCCAGCAATTCCGCGGACAGCAACTATGGCTACACCTTC. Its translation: CASNSADSNYGYTF.

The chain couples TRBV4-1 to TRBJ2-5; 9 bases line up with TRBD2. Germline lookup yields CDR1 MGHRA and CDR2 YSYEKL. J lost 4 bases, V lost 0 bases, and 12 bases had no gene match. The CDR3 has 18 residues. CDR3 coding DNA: TGCGCCAGCAGCCAAGAGGAGGCTAGCGGGGCCTTCGGAGAGACCCAGTACTTC. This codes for CASSQEEASGAFGETQYF.

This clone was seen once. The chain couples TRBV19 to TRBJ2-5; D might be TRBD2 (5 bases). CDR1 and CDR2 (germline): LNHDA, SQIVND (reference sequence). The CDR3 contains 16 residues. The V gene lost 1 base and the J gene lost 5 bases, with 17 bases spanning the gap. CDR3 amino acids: CASSIGTLTGGETQYF. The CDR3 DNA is TGTGCCAGTAGTATAGGGACGCTCACCGGCGGGGAGACCCAGTACTTC.

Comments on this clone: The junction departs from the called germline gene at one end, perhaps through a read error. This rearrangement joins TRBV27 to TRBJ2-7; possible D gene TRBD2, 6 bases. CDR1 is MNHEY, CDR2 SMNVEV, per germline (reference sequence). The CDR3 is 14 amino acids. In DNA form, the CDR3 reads TGTGCCAGCAGATTATCTGGGGGGACCTACGAGCAGTACTTC. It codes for CASRLSGGTYEQYF.

Here the CDR3 reads CASRNGRRNWNTEAFF. The CDR3 DNA follows: TGTGCCAGCAGAAATGGCAGGCGAAATTGGAACACTGAAGCTTTCTTT. The chain links TRBV28 to TRBJ1-1; D not resolved. The ends were cut back, 6 bases at V and 1 base at J, with 18 bases in the middle. The CDR3 contains 16 residues. CDR1 and CDR2 from the germline V gene are MDHEN and SYDVKM. The whole variable domain, filled in from reference TRBV28 and TRBJ1-1, reads DVKVTQSSRYLVKRTGEKVFLECVQDMDHENMFWYRQDPGLGLRLIYFSYDVKMKEKGDIPEGYSVSREKKERFSLILESASTNQTSMYLCASRNGRRNWNTEAFFGQGTRLTVV.

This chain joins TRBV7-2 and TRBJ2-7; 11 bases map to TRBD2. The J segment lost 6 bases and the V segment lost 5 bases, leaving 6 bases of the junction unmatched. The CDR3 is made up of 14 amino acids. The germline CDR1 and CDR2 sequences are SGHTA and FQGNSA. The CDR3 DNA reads TGTGCCAGCAGCCTTAGCGGGGGGGCCCCCGAGCAGTACTTC. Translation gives CASSLSGGAPEQYF.

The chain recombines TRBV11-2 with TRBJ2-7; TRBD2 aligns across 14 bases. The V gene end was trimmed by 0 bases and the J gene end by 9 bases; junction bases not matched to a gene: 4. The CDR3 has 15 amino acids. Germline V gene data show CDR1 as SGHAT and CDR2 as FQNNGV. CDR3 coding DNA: TGTGCCAGCAGCTTAGAAGGACTAGCGGGAGGTGGGCAGTACTTC. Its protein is CASSLEGLAGGGQYF.

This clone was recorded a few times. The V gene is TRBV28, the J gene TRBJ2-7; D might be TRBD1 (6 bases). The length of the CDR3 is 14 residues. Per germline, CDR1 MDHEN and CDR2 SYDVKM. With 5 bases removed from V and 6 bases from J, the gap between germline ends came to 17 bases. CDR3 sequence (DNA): TGTGCCAGCAGTATCACAACAGGGATTGGCGAGCAGTACTTC. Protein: CASSITTGIGEQYF.

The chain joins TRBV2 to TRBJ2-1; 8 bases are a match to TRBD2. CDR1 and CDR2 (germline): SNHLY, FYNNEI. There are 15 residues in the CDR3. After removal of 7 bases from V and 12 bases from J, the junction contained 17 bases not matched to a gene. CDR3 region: CASTVRAGGFDGQFF. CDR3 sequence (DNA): TGTGCCAGCACCGTCCGGGCGGGGGGTTTTGATGGGCAGTTCTTC.

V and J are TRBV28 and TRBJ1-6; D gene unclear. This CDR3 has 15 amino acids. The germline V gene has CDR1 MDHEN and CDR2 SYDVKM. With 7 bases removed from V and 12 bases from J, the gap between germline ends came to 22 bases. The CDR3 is CASNSHPRQRGPLHF. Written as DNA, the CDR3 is TGTGCCAGCAACTCCCATCCGAGGCAGCGTGGACCCCTCCACTTT.

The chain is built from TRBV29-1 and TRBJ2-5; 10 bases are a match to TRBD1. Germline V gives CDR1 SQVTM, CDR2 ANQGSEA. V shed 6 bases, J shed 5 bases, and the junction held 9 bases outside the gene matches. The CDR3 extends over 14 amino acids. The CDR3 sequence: CSVGTGVSVETQYF. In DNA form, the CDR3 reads TGCAGCGTCGGGACAGGGGTCTCGGTTGAGACCCAGTACTTC.

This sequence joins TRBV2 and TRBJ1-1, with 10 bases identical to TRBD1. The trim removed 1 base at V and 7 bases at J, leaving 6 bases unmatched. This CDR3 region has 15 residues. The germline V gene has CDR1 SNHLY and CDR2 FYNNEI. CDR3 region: CASSEVGQGIGEAFF. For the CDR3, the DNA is TGTGCCAGCAGTGAAGTGGGACAGGGGATCGGTGAAGCTTTCTTT.

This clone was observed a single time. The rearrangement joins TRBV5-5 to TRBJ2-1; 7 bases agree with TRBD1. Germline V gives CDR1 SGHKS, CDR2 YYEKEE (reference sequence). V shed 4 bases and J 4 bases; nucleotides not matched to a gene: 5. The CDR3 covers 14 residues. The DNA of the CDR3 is TGTGCCAGCAGCCTACGGGACAGTTACAATGAGCAGTTCTTC. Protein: CASSLRDSYNEQFF.

CDR3: CASCGVGETQYF. DNA of the CDR3: TGTGCCAGCTGCGGGGTGGGGGAGACCCAGTACTTC. V and J are TRBV2 and TRBJ2-5, with D possibly TRBD2 on 6 matching bases. There are 12 residues in the CDR3. V was cut by 8 bases and J by 5 bases, with 12 bases left in between. Germline-derived CDR1 and CDR2 are SNHLY and FYNNEI. Full variable domain (remainder filled in from reference TRBV2 and TRBJ2-5): EPEVTQTPSHQVTQMGQEVILRCVPISNHLYFYWYRQILGQKVEFLVSFYNNEISEKSEIFDDQFSVERPDGSNFTLKIRSTKLEDSAMYFCASCGVGETQYFGPGTRLLVL.